This T cell receptor (beta chain) derives from a study of blood T cell repertoires in COVID-19. Study at large: Collection of acute and convalescent COVID-19 samples took place in the United States, Italy and Spain. PBMCs, B-cell-depleted T cells, or T cells were the source of the cDNA or gDNA that made up the material.

Patients from Seattle were sampled longitudinally, starting during active infection. Study processing details: Counts of nucleated cells, estimated from reference gene primer amplification, were obtained. Sequencing was performed with immunoSEQ multiplex PCR; in TCRdb, only in-frame clones are kept and a portion is missing. The V and J calls and clone size are taken from that table; D and trimming were inferred from the DNA. The sample has tens of thousands of clones; 82% are singletons. Germline V gene lookup returns CDR1 SEHNR and CDR2 FQNEAQ (reference sequence). The CDR3 runs to 15 residues. V was pared by 5 bases and J by 5 bases, with 11 bases of the junction left unmatched. Sample share makes this clone medium-sized.

Sequencing was done on a sample of peripheral blood. The chain joins TRBV7-9 to TRBJ2-5; 7 bases line up with TRBD2. This TCR was sampled from an older man with COVID-19, enrolled during active disease. CDR3 protein: CASSPTGGPVETQYF. The CDR3 DNA reads as TGTGCCAGCAGCCCCACGGGAGGACCCGTGGAGACCCAGTACTTC.